This note documents a single T cell receptor (beta chain) sequence. Its antigen is undetermined. Patients were adults with ileal or ileocolonic Crohn's disease needing resection. The table came from immunoSEQ multiplex PCR; TCRdb's copy has only in-frame clones and leaves some out. Among roughly 28,000 clones listed, roughly 77% were seen once. The CDR3 is 15 amino acids. Looked up from germline, CDR1 is SGDLS and CDR2 is YYNGEE. Trimming removed 3 bases at V and 6 bases at J, with 18 bases between. The data derive from a study of T cell repertoires in ileal Crohn's disease. The overall study: Thiopurines (about twelve) or anti-TNF agents (approximately 20) were given postoperatively to about half. Study outcomes and limitations: Clonality above 26.8% at surgery always came with endoscopic recurrence. Compared with CD4 T cells, sorted CD8 cells carried more expanded clones.

Material: ileal tissue. This receptor was identified in an adult with Crohn's disease. The chain employs TRBV9 and TRBJ1-1; D might be TRBD1 (5 bases). The CDR3 nucleotides are TGTGCCAGCAGCGGACACCAAGGGTCGACAGCTGAAGCTTTCTTT. Protein: CASSGHQGSTAEAFF.